This passage covers 30 T cell receptor beta chains from one sample sequenced in a study of early T cells in non-severe SARS-CoV-2 infection. TCRdb reanalysed the 5' RACE reads using MiXCR and keeps one entry per CDR3 protein. Of around 81,000 distinct CDR3 sequences in the sample, 11% to 15% were seen once. The sequenced material came from whole blood. These receptors all stem from an adult who was a healthcare worker with PCR-confirmed SARS-CoV-2 infection or an uninfected control (not recorded which).

Only a few counts were recorded for this clonotype. The gene calls are TRBV20-1 and TRBJ2-4; 7 bases align to TRBD2. This CDR3 is 15 amino acids long. The germline gives CDR1 DFQATT, CDR2 SNEGSKA (reference sequence). V trimming: 3 bases; J trimming: 6 bases; junction bases outside the gene matches: 11. In DNA form, the CDR3 reads TGCAGTGCTAGCCCGGCGGGGGATGGGGGAAACATTCAGTACTTC. Its translation is CSASPAGDGGNIQYF.

The chain has TRBV28 and TRBJ2-7; 8 bases align to TRBD1. The CDR3 runs to 14 residues. The germline CDR1 and CDR2 sequences are MDHEN and SYDVKM. V gave up 7 bases and J gave up 5 bases; unmatched junction bases: 10. The CDR3 DNA is TGTGCCAGCACCTACGGACAGGGTCTAGACGAGCAGTACTTC. This encodes CASTYGQGLDEQYF.

V is TRBV18 and J is TRBJ1-5; D is unclear. The CDR3 runs to 14 residues. Looked up from germline, CDR1 is KGHSH and CDR2 is LQKENI. Trimming shortened V by 3 bases and J by 7 bases, and 13 bases separated the two germline ends. The CDR3 region has the DNA TGTGCCAGCTCACCCGGATGGGGTGACCAGCCCCAGCATTTT. Protein sequence: CASSPGWGDQPQHF.

This clonotype was found many times. The chain uses TRBV12-3 or TRBV12-4 and TRBJ2-2; TRBD2 matches 7 bases. Losses at the gene ends were 3 bases for V and 0 bases for J; bases not matched to a gene: 4. The CDR3 totals 16 residues. The CDR3 region is CASSFPSGANTGELFF. DNA for the CDR3: TGTGCCAGCAGTTTCCCAAGCGGGGCGAACACCGGGGAGCTGTTTTTT.

This clonotype has more than one count but fewer than ten. V usage is TRBV19 and J usage is TRBJ2-7, with TRBD2 as a possible D gene (8 bases). This CDR3 comprises 17 residues. The ends were cut back, 3 bases at V and 1 base at J, with 19 bases in the middle. The germline CDR1 and CDR2 sequences are LNHDA and SQIVND (reference sequence). The CDR3 nucleotides are TGTGCCAGTAGTATCAGCGGGGGCAGGGGGAGATCCTACGAGCAGTACTTC. Amino acid sequence: CASSISGGRGRSYEQYF.

This clonotype was seen only a few times. The chain links TRBV12-3 or TRBV12-4 to TRBJ1-2; D not certain. V was clipped by 8 bases and J by 4 bases, with 8 bases between them. The length of the CDR3 is 11 residues. The CDR3 nucleotides read TGTGCCAGCCTTGACGGCTATGGCTACACCTTC. This gives the protein CASLDGYGYTF.

The chain combines TRBV7-2 with TRBJ2-1; D unclear. The CDR3 sequence is 15 residues long. Germline V gene sequence: CDR1 SGHTA, CDR2 FQGNSA. V lost 2 bases and J lost 0, with 8 bases in between. The CDR3 bases are TGTGCCAGCAGCTTATACAGAAACTCCTACAATGAGCAGTTCTTC. It yields the protein CASSLYRNSYNEQFF.

This clonotype was observed a handful of times. This chain joins TRBV7-3 and TRBJ1-1; possibly TRBD1 for D (5 bases). Deletions cut 3 bases from V and 6 bases from J, with 8 bases between. Germline V lookup: CDR1 SGHTA, CDR2 FQGTGA. The CDR3 has 12 residues. The CDR3 protein is CASSLGGPEAFF. CDR3 bases: TGTGCCAGCAGCTTGGGGGGTCCTGAAGCTTTCTTT.

This clonotype showed up just a few times. The J gene is TRBJ2-7, the V gene TRBV21-1. TRBV21-1 is labeled a pseudogene. This CDR3 region has 15 residues. CDR3 region: CASSKAGSRSYEQYF. CDR3 DNA sequence: TGTGCCAGCAGCAAAGCGGGAAGCAGATCCTACGAGCAGTACTTC.

This clonotype has a count of ten or more. The V and J genes are TRBV7-8 and TRBJ1-1; D gene ambiguous. The germline gives CDR1 SGHVS, CDR2 FQNEAQ. This CDR3 spans 15 amino acids. V lost 0 bases to trimming and J lost 5 bases, with 13 bases between them. CDR3 residues: CASSLAGQLGTEAFF. CDR3 in DNA: TGTGCCAGCAGCTTAGCAGGGCAGCTGGGAACTGAAGCTTTCTTT.

This clonotype was picked up a small number of times. The rearrangement uses TRBV5-1 and TRBJ2-5, with D unclear. Germline CDR1 and CDR2: SGHRS and YFSETQ. CDR3 length: 14 residues. Between the trimmed V and J ends, which lost 1 base and 2 bases, there was a span of 9 bases. CDR3 bases: TGCGCCAGCAGCTTGATCGGCGGACAAGAGACCCAGTACTTC. Translating it yields CASSLIGGQETQYF.

This clonotype was counted a few times. The DNA for the CDR3 is TGCGCCAGCAGCAAAAGTTCCCGGGAGGATCAAGAGACCCAGTACTTC. It specifies CASSKSSREDQETQYF. The V gene is TRBV5-1, the J gene TRBJ2-5, with 7 bases identical to TRBD2. CDR1 is SGHRS, CDR2 YFSETQ, per germline. CDR3 length: 16 amino acids. Trimming took 4 bases from V and 2 from J; bases not matched to a gene: 11.

This clonotype has just a few counts. The V gene is TRBV20-1, the J gene TRBJ2-3; TRBD2 agrees at 12 bases. Germline V CDR1 and CDR2: DFQATT, SNEGSKA (reference sequence). This CDR3 region has 17 residues. Unmatched junction bases numbered 10, after V lost 5 bases and J lost 1 base. CDR3 amino acids: CSALLLRLAGGTDTQYF. In DNA form, the CDR3 reads TGCAGTGCTCTTTTACTTCGACTAGCGGGGGGCACAGATACGCAGTATTTT.

This clonotype was seen once. This chain's CDR3 is CASSLVVGSTSTDTQYF. In DNA, the CDR3 is TGTGCCAGCAGCTTAGTTGTAGGGTCTACAAGCACAGATACGCAGTATTTT. V is TRBV7-2 and J is TRBJ2-3; D unresolved. V gave up 1 base and J gave up 0 bases, with 14 bases separating them. This CDR3 comprises 17 residues. CDR1 is SGHTA and CDR2 is FQGNSA in the germline V gene.

By share of the sample, this clonotype is medium-sized. The chain links TRBV6-5 to TRBJ2-7, with 7 bases lining up with TRBD1. The germline V gene encodes CDR1 MNHEY and CDR2 SVGAGI. The CDR3 spans 12 residues. Trimming cost V 6 bases and J 3 bases; bases outside gene matches: 2. CDR3 sequence: CASRGTVYEQYF. The CDR3 region has the DNA TGTGCCAGCAGAGGGACAGTCTACGAGCAGTACTTC.

The V and J genes are TRBV7-3 and TRBJ2-2; D is undetermined. In germline, CDR1 is SGHTA, CDR2 FQGTGA. Deletions cut 4 bases from V and 0 bases from J, with 6 bases between. There are 14 residues in the CDR3. The CDR3, as DNA: TGTGCCAGCAGCTGGGTGGCGAACACCGGGGAGCTGTTTTTT. Amino acid sequence: CASSWVANTGELFF.

At least ten counts were recorded for this clonotype. The CDR3: CASWVPGTEAFF. The DNA of the CDR3 is TGTGCCAGCTGGGTCCCCGGCACTGAAGCTTTCTTT. The V and J genes are TRBV6-5 and TRBJ1-1; D call uncertain. The CDR3 is 12 residues long. V lost 8 bases and J lost 4, with 11 bases in between. Germline loops: CDR1 MNHEY, CDR2 SVGAGI.

This clonotype was detected many times. V gene TRBV6-4 combines with J gene TRBJ1-6; TRBD1 matches at 7 bases. V lost 3 bases to trimming and J lost 0 bases; unmatched junction nucleotides: 11. CDR1 is MRHNA, CDR2 SNTAGT, per germline. This CDR3 comprises 19 residues. The CDR3 spells CASSEQFLGQSSYNSPLHF. As DNA, the CDR3 is TGTGCCAGCAGTGAGCAATTTCTGGGACAGAGCTCCTATAATTCACCCCTCCACTTT.

The rearrangement uses TRBV29-1 and TRBJ2-7; no firm D call. The CDR3 is made up of 13 amino acids. Germline CDR1 and CDR2: SQVTM and ANQGSEA. V was cut by 4 bases and J by 0 bases, with 10 bases left in between. CDR3 protein: CSVGGKSSYEQYF. The CDR3 region has the DNA TGCAGCGTTGGGGGTAAAAGCTCCTACGAGCAGTACTTC.

The gene calls are TRBV10-3 and TRBJ2-7; the D is unclear. Trimming cost V 5 bases and J 7 bases, with 12 bases left between them. Looked up from germline, CDR1 is ENHRY and CDR2 is SYGVKD. The CDR3 length is 12 residues. CDR3 DNA sequence: TGTGCCATCAGTCCTCCGGCTCGGGAGCAGTACTTC. Encoded protein: CAISPPAREQYF.

The chain has TRBV5-4 and TRBJ2-7; D could derive from TRBD1 or TRBD2 (5 bases each). Germline CDR1 SGHNT, CDR2 YYREEE (reference sequence). The V end was cut by 4 bases, the J end by 3 bases, with 17 bases between. The CDR3 has 15 amino acids. This chain's CDR3 is CASSAPGPSSYEQYF. CDR3 DNA sequence: TGTGCCAGCAGCGCACCGGGACCCTCAAGCTACGAGCAGTACTTC.

V usage is TRBV7-3 and J usage is TRBJ1-1; perhaps TRBD1 as D (5 bases). Trimming removed 2 bases at V and 7 bases at J, with 11 bases between. The CDR3 runs to 13 residues. Germline V gene data show CDR1 as SGHTA and CDR2 as FQGTGA. DNA for the CDR3: TGTGCCAGCAGCTTAGGTCGAGACAGTGAAGCTTTCTTT. This gives the protein CASSLGRDSEAFF.

This clonotype was counted a few times. The rearrangement uses TRBV2 and TRBJ1-1; D is unclear. Deletions cut 8 bases from V and 2 bases from J, with 3 bases between. CDR1 SNHLY and CDR2 FYNNEI come from the germline V gene. The CDR3 has 10 residues. CDR3 bases: TGTGCCAGCCGAAACACTGAAGCTTTCTTT. Its translation is CASRNTEAFF.

This clonotype was detected only a few times. The V gene is TRBV6-5, the J gene TRBJ2-1; no firm D call. The length of the CDR3 is 14 residues. The germline V gene encodes CDR1 MNHEY and CDR2 SVGAGI. With 5 bases removed from V and 0 bases from J, the gap between germline ends came to 8 bases. CDR3 region: CASSRVGSYNEQFF. The CDR3 nucleotides are TGTGCCAGCAGTAGGGTGGGCTCCTACAATGAGCAGTTCTTC.

This chain uses TRBV12-3 or TRBV12-4 with TRBJ2-1, with 7 bases matching TRBD1. V lost 6 bases to trimming and J lost 0 bases; unmatched junction nucleotides: 2. This CDR3 has 14 amino acids. CDR3 in amino acids: CASRTGSSYNEQFF. The CDR3 coding sequence is TGTGCCAGCAGGACAGGGAGCTCCTACAATGAGCAGTTCTTC.

V is TRBV28 and J is TRBJ1-1, with 8 bases identical to TRBD1. Germline CDR1 and CDR2: MDHEN and SYDVKM. The length of the CDR3 is 12 residues. V was clipped by 6 bases and J by 11 bases; unmatched bases: 8. CDR3 residues: CASRVVQGAAFF. In nucleotides, the CDR3 is TGTGCCAGCAGAGTTGTTCAGGGGGCTGCTTTCTTT.

The chain combines TRBV11-2 with TRBJ2-2; D remains ambiguous. Trimming shortened V by 6 bases and J by 6 bases, and 20 bases separated the two germline ends. CDR3 length equals 16 residues. Germline assignment: CDR1 SGHAT and CDR2 FQNNGV. The CDR3 DNA reads TGTGCCAGCAGTCGATTCGCGGCCCTTAGAGCCGGGGAGCTGTTTTTT. Its translation is CASSRFAALRAGELFF.

This clonotype was counted only a few times. This chain uses TRBV11-2 with TRBJ2-5; D might be TRBD1 or TRBD2, each matching 5 bases. Trimming removed 2 bases at V and 5 bases at J, with 15 bases between. Germline CDR1 SGHAT, CDR2 FQNNGV. The CDR3 consists of 15 residues. CDR3 bases: TGTGCCAGCAGCTTATCCCCAGGGCGAGGGGAGACCCAGTACTTC. Amino acid sequence: CASSLSPGRGETQYF.

This clonotype has a handful of counts. V gene TRBV15 combines with J gene TRBJ1-2; the match to TRBD1 covers 9 bases. Germline V gives CDR1 LNHNV, CDR2 YYDKDF (reference sequence). This CDR3 comprises 16 residues. After removal of 2 bases from V and 5 bases from J, the junction contained 9 bases not matched to a gene. The CDR3, as DNA: TGTGCCACCAGCAGAAAGGGGACAGGGAGTCCTTATGGCTACACCTTC. This codes for CATSRKGTGSPYGYTF. Based on the CDR3 plus reference TRBV15 and TRBJ1-2, the full variable domain is DAMVIQNPRYQVTQFGKPVTLSCSQTLNHNVMYWYQQKSSQAPKLLFHYYDKDFNNEADTPDNFQSRRPNTSFCFLDIRSPGLGDTAMYLCATSRKGTGSPYGYTFGSGTRLTVV.

This clonotype was observed many times. This chain's CDR3 is CASSPPLAGGAYEQYF. As DNA, the CDR3 is TGCGCCAGCAGCCCCCCACTAGCGGGGGGCGCCTACGAGCAGTACTTC. The V call is TRBV5-1, the J call TRBJ2-7, with 12 positions matching TRBD2. V gave up 4 bases and J gave up 2 bases; unmatched junction bases: 7. This CDR3 spans 16 amino acids. Germline CDR1 reads SGHRS; CDR2 reads YFSETQ.